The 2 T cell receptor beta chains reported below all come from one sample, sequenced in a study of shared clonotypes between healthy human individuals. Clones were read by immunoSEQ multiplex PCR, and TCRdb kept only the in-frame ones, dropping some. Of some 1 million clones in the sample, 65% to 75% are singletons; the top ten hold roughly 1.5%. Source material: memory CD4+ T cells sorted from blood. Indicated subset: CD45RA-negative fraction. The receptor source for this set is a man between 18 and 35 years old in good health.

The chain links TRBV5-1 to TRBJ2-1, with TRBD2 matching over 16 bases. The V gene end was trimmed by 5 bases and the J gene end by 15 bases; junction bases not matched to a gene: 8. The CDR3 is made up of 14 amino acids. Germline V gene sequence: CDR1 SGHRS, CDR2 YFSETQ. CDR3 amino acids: CASSSGTSGRAPFF. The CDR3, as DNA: TGCGCCAGCAGTTCCGGGACTAGCGGGAGGGCGCCGTTCTTC.

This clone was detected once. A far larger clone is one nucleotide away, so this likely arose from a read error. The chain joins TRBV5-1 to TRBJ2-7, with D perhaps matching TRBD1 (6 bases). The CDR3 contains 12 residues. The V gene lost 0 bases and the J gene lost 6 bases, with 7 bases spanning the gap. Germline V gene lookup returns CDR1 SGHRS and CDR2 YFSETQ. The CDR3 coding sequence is TGCGCCAGCAGCTTGGTAGGGGGCGAGCAGTACTTC. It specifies CASSLVGGEQYF.